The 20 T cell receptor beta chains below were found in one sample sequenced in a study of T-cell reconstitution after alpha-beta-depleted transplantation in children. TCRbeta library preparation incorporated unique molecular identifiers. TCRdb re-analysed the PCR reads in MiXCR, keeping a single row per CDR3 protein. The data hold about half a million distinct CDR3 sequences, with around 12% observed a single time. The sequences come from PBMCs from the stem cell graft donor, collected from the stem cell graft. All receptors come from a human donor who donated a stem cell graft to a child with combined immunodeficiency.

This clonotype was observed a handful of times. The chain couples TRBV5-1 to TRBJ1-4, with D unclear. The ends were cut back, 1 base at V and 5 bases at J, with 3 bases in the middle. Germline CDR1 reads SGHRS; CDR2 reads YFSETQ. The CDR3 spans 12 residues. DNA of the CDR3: TGCGCCAGCAGCTTGAAGAATGAAAAACTGTTTTTT. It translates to CASSLKNEKLFF.

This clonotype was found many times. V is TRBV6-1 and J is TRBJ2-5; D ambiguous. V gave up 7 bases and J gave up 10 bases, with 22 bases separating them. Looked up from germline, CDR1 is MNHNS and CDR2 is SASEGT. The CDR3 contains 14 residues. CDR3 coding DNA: TGTGCCAGCACCCAAGGCTCGAGCAAGTTTGGCCAGTACTTC. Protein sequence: CASTQGSSKFGQYF.

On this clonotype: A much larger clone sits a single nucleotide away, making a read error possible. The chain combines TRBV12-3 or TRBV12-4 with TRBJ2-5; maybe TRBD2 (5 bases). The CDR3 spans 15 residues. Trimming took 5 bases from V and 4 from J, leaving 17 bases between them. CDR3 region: CASSDERAEPETQYF. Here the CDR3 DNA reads TGTGCCAGCAGTGACGAGAGGGCGGAACCAGAGACCCAGTACTTC.

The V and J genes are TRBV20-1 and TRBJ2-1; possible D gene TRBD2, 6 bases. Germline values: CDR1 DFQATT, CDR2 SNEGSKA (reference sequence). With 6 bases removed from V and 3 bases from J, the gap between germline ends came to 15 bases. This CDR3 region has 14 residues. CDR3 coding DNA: TGCAGTGCCTTTACCGGGACTTTCTACAATGAGCAGTTCTTC. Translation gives CSAFTGTFYNEQFF.

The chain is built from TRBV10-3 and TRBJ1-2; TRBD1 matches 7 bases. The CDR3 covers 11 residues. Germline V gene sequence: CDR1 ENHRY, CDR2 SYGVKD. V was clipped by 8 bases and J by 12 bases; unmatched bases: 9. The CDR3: CAIGITGEHTF. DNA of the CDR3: TGTGCCATCGGGATTACAGGGGAACACACCTTC.

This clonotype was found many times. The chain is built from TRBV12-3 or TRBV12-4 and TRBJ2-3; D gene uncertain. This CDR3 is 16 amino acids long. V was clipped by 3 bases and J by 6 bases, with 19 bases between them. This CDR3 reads CASSLYTLQRRDTQYF. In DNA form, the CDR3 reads TGTGCCAGCAGTTTGTACACACTTCAACGTCGGGATACGCAGTATTTT.

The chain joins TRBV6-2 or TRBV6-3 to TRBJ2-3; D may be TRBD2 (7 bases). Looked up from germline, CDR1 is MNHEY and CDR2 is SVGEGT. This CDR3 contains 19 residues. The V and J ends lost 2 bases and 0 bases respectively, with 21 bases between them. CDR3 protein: CASSYASRGRGASTDTQYF. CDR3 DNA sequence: TGTGCCAGCAGTTACGCGAGCAGGGGACGGGGGGCTAGCACAGATACGCAGTATTTT.

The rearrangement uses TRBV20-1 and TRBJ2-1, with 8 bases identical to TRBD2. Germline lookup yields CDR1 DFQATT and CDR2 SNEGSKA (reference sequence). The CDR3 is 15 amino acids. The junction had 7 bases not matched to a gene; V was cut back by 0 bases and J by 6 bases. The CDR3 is CSARDPSGSRNEQFF. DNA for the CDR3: TGCAGTGCTAGAGATCCCAGCGGGAGCCGCAATGAGCAGTTCTTC.

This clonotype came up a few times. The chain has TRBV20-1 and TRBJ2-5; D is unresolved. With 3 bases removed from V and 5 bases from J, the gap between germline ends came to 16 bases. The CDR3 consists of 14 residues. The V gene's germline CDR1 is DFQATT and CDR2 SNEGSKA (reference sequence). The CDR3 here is CSASIVEAWETQYF. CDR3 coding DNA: TGCAGTGCTAGTATTGTCGAAGCTTGGGAGACCCAGTACTTC.

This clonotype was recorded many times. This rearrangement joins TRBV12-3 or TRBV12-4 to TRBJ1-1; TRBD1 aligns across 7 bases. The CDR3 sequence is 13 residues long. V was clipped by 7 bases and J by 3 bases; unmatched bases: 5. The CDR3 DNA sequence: TGTGCCAGCACCCTTACAGGGGACACTGAAGCTTTCTTT. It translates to CASTLTGDTEAFF.

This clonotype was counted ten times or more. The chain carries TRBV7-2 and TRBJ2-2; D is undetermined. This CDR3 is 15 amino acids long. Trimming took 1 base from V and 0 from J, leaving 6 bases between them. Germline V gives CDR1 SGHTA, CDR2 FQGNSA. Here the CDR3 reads CASSLVRTNTGELFF. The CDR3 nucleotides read TGTGCCAGCAGCTTAGTCAGGACGAACACCGGGGAGCTGTTTTTT.

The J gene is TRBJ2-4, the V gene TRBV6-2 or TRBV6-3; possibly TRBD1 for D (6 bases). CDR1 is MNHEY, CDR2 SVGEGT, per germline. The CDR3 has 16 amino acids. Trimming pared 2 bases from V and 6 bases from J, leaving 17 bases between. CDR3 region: CASSYRQGHLINIQYF. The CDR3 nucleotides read TGTGCCAGCAGTTACCGTCAGGGACACTTGATAAACATTCAGTACTTC.

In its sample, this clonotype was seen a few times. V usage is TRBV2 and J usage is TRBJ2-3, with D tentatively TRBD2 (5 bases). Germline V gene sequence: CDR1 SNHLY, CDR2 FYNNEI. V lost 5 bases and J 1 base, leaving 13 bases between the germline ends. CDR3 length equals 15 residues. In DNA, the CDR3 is TGTGCCAGCAGTCCCACCGTGCGGGGCACAGATACGCAGTATTTT. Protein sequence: CASSPTVRGTDTQYF.

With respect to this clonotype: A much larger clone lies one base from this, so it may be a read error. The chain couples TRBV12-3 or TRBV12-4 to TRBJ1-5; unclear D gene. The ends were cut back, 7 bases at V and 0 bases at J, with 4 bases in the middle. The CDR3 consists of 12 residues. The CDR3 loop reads CASTYSNQPQHF. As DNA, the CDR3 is TGTGCCAGCACCTATAGCAATCAGCCCCAGCATTTT.

CDR3 sequence (DNA): TGTGCCAGCAGTCAGCAGGGGGCGGGTTTCTACGAGCAGTACTTC. This encodes CASSQQGAGFYEQYF. The chain recombines TRBV6-2 or TRBV6-3 with TRBJ2-7; 8 bases are a match to TRBD1. The V gene's germline CDR1 is MNHEY and CDR2 SVGEGT. The J segment lost 3 bases and the V segment lost 5 bases, leaving 9 bases of the junction unmatched. This CDR3 has 15 amino acids.

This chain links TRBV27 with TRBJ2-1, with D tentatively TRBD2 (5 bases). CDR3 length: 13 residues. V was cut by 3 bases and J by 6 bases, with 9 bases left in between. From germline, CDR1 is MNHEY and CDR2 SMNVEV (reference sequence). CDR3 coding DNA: TGTGCCAGCAGTTTCTCGGACTCCAATGAGCAGTTCTTC. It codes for CASSFSDSNEQFF.

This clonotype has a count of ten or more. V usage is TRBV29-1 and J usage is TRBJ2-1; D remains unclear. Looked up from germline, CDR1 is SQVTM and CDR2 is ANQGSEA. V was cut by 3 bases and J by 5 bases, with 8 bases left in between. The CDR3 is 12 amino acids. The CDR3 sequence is CSVDRQNNEQFF. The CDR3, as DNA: TGCAGCGTTGACCGGCAGAACAATGAGCAGTTCTTC.

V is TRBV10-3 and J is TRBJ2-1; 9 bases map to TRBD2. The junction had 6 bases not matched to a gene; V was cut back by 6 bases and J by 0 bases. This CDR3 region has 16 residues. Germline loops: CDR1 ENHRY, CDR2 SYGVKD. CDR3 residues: CAIRASGASSYNEQFF. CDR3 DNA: TGTGCCATCAGAGCTAGCGGGGCGAGCTCCTACAATGAGCAGTTCTTC.

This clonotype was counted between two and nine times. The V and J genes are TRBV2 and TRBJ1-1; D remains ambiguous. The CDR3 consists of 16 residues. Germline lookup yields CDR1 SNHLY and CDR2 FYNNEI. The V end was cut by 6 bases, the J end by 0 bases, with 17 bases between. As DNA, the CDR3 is TGTGCCAGCAGCCAAAGTCGGGCCAGCTTGAACACTGAAGCTTTCTTT. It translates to CASSQSRASLNTEAFF.

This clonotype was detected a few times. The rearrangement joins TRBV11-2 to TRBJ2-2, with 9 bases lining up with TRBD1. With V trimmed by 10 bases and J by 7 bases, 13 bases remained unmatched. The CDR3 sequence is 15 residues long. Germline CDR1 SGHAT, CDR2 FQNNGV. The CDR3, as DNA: TGTGCCACAAGGATGTGGGGACAGGGAGGCGGGGAGCTGTTTTTT. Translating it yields CATRMWGQGGGELFF.